The clone carrying this T cell receptor (beta chain) was seen more than once but under ten times. No antigen is known for it. This CDR3 comprises 14 residues. The V gene's germline CDR1 is LGHNA and CDR2 YSLEER. V shed 6 bases and J 2 bases; nucleotides not matched to a gene: 4. The source of the sample is a study of beta chain features in type 1 diabetes. General study results and limits: Moderate yet significant TCRB CDR3 shortening was seen in Type 1 diabetes patients in all four CD4+ subsets.

Isolated RNA was reverse transcribed in full, so expressed TCRB transcripts were sequenced. TCRdb keeps only in-frame clones here, not all; method: immunoSEQ multiplex PCR. The sample lists more than 250,000 clones; around 21% were seen once. J is TRBJ1-3 and V is TRBV4-3; 7 nucleotides line up with TRBD1. Sequencing input: naive CD4+ T cells from blood. This receptor was taken from a middle-aged woman with type 1 diabetes. The chain's CDR3 is CASSLTGPGNTIYF. CDR3 bases: TGCGCCAGCAGTTTGACAGGGCCTGGAAACACCATATATTTT.